What follows describes a single TCR beta chain. Original data processing: Reference gene primers were amplified, and this amplification served to estimate nucleated cell counts. Produced via immunoSEQ multiplex PCR; TCRdb's table is partial and in-frame only. D and trimming come from the DNA, and the V and J calls and clone size come from that table. The profile covers hundreds of thousands of clones, with roughly nine tenths appearing a single time and 11% taken by the ten largest. V shed 8 bases, J shed 3 bases, and the junction held 2 bases outside the gene matches. The CDR3 is 12 amino acids. Germline assignment: CDR1 LNHDA and CDR2 SQIVND (reference sequence). These data belong to a study of blood T cell repertoires in COVID-19. Overall study context: Acute and convalescent COVID-19 specimens originated in the United States, Italy and Spain.

Seattle patients were enrolled while actively infected and followed longitudinally. The source of this sequence is a woman younger than 45 with COVID-19, enrolled during active disease. The sample comprised peripheral blood. The chain recombines TRBV19 with TRBJ1-1; 8 bases agree with TRBD1. This chain's CDR3 is CASYRGDTEAFF. CDR3 in DNA: TGTGCCAGTTACAGGGGGGACACTGAAGCTTTCTTT.